These 10 T cell receptor beta chains came from one sample sequenced in a study of cytomegalovirus exposure and HLA in healthy donors. Amplification used 60 Vbeta primers and 13 Jbeta primers. The repertoire was sequenced with immunoSEQ multiplex PCR; TCRdb's copy has only in-frame clones and lacks some. This table has 100,000 to 150,000 clones, 60% to 80% appearing once. The sequenced sample was PBMCs. Receptors were obtained from a woman in her 50s in good health and CMV-seronegative.

The rearrangement joins TRBV19 to TRBJ2-4; 10 positions agree with TRBD1. Germline loops: CDR1 LNHDA, CDR2 SQIVND (reference sequence). Germline trimming cut 5 bases from V and 8 bases from J; bases unmatched to any gene: 6. The CDR3 contains 14 residues. The CDR3 sequence: CASSRGTGADIQYF. The CDR3 DNA sequence: TGTGCCAGTAGTCGCGGGACAGGGGCGGACATTCAGTACTTC.

The chain uses TRBV20-1 and TRBJ2-5; no definite D call. The V gene's germline CDR1 is DFQATT and CDR2 SNEGSKA (reference sequence). Between the trimmed V and J ends, which lost 2 bases and 5 bases, there was a span of 6 bases. The CDR3 has 11 residues. CDR3 amino acids: CSARIQETQYF. The CDR3 DNA sequence: TGCAGTGCTAGAATACAGGAGACCCAGTACTTC.

The gene calls are TRBV10-3 and TRBJ1-2; 10 bases line up with TRBD1. The CDR3 covers 17 residues. CDR1 is ENHRY, CDR2 SYGVKD, per germline. The V segment lost 6 bases and the J segment 6 bases; nucleotides outside the gene matches: 16. The CDR3 reads CAISRSFNMDRGNGYTF. The CDR3, as DNA: TGTGCCATCAGCCGATCTTTTAATATGGACAGGGGGAATGGCTACACCTTC.

The chain employs TRBV4-3 and TRBJ1-2; D is perhaps TRBD1 (6 bases). The germline gives CDR1 LGHNA, CDR2 YSLEER. With 4 bases removed from V and 3 bases from J, the gap between germline ends came to 24 bases. The CDR3 spans 18 residues. The CDR3 region has the DNA TGCGCCAGCAGCCTCACAAGGAGCCGTCAGGGGCGGGACTATGGCTACACCTTC. This gives the protein CASSLTRSRQGRDYGYTF.

The V gene is TRBV19, the J gene TRBJ1-4; no reliable D call. The V and J ends lost 7 bases and 0 bases respectively, with 9 bases between them. The CDR3 sequence is 14 residues long. Germline V CDR1 and CDR2: LNHDA, SQIVND (reference sequence). The CDR3 DNA is TGTGCCAGTAAAATGTCAGCAACTAATGAAAAACTGTTTTTT. Translated: CASKMSATNEKLFF.

This clone appeared a single time. V is TRBV10-2 and J is TRBJ2-1; 10 positions match TRBD2. The J segment lost 6 bases and the V segment lost 7 bases, leaving 15 bases of the junction unmatched. This CDR3 region has 17 residues. Germline V CDR1 and CDR2: WSHSY, SAAADI. CDR3 sequence reads: CASIINSGRASGNEQFF. The DNA of the CDR3 is TGCGCCAGCATTATAAACAGCGGGAGGGCCTCGGGCAATGAGCAGTTCTTC.

The chain links TRBV5-6 to TRBJ2-5; 7 bases fit TRBD1. Judging by the DNA end, TRBJ2-7 fits better; the J call may be wrong. This CDR3 is 15 amino acids long. CDR1 is SGHDT and CDR2 is YYEEEE in the germline V gene. CDR3 in DNA: TGTGCCAGCAGCACAGTCGACAGGGAGAGCTACGAGCAGTACTTC. It is translated as CASSTVDRESYEQYF.

This rearrangement joins TRBV18 to TRBJ1-2; 11 nucleotides line up with TRBD1. The V gene end was trimmed by 0 bases and the J gene end by 1 base; junction bases not matched to a gene: 1. CDR1 is KGHSH, CDR2 LQKENI, per germline. This CDR3 is built from 16 residues. This CDR3 reads CASSPPGTGGNYGYTF. CDR3 sequence (DNA): TGTGCCAGCTCACCACCCGGGACAGGGGGTAACTATGGCTACACCTTC.

The chain is built from TRBV7-2 and TRBJ2-5, with 8 bases lining up with TRBD2. The V segment lost 5 bases and the J segment 4 bases; nucleotides outside the gene matches: 6. This CDR3 has 14 amino acids. CDR1 is SGHTA and CDR2 is FQGNSA in the germline V gene. Here the CDR3 reads CASSRVAGPETQYF. CDR3 nucleotides: TGTGCCAGCAGCCGCGTAGCGGGACCAGAGACCCAGTACTTC.

V usage is TRBV27 and J usage is TRBJ2-7, with D possibly TRBD2 on 5 matching bases. This CDR3 spans 13 amino acids. The V gene's germline CDR1 is MNHEY and CDR2 SMNVEV (reference sequence). Trimming removed 10 bases at V and 1 base at J, with 14 bases between. CDR3 nucleotide sequence: TGTGCCACCCGAAGCGGTGAATCCTACGAGCAGTACTTC. Residues: CATRSGESYEQYF.